One sample yielded the 11 T cell receptor beta chains listed below, sequenced in a study of blood T cell repertoires in COVID-19. TCRdb keeps only in-frame clones here, not all; method: immunoSEQ multiplex PCR. Among 110,000 to 150,000 clones listed, roughly 78% were seen once. The sample was PBMCs or T cells enriched from blood (not recorded which). Source of these receptors: a woman between 50 and 59 years old who had recovered from COVID-19.

This chain links TRBV29-1 with TRBJ1-1, with unresolved D. This CDR3 is 14 amino acids long. The germline V and J ends were trimmed by 5 bases and 2 bases, with 15 bases remaining between them. CDR1 is SQVTM and CDR2 is ANQGSEA in the germline V gene. CDR3 bases: TGCAGCGTTAATACCCGCGCCCCCAACACTGAAGCTTTCTTT. This gives the protein CSVNTRAPNTEAFF.

This chain links TRBV19 with TRBJ2-2; weak D call: TRBD2 (5 bases). Trimming cost V 8 bases and J 5 bases, with 18 bases left between them. Germline V gene lookup returns CDR1 LNHDA and CDR2 SQIVND (reference sequence). CDR3 length: 15 residues. The CDR3 nucleotides are TGTGCCAGTCAAGACGCCGGTTGGAGGACCGGGGAGCTGTTTTTT. This codes for CASQDAGWRTGELFF.

V and J are TRBV6-1 and TRBJ2-3; 10 nucleotides align to TRBD2. After removal of 4 bases from V and 6 bases from J, the junction contained 10 bases not matched to a gene. The CDR3 extends over 16 amino acids. The germline gives CDR1 MNHNS, CDR2 SASEGT. The CDR3 protein is CASSGRIAGGRDTQYF. The CDR3, as DNA: TGTGCCAGCAGTGGAAGGATAGCGGGGGGCCGGGATACGCAGTATTTT.

The J gene is TRBJ2-5, the V gene TRBV11-3; 10 nucleotides align to TRBD1. The CDR3 runs 14 residues. After removal of 5 bases from V and 3 bases from J, the junction contained 3 bases not matched to a gene. Germline V gives CDR1 SGHNT, CDR2 YENEEA. CDR3 residues: CASSAGTGEETQYF. CDR3 nucleotide sequence: TGTGCCAGCAGCGCCGGGACAGGGGAAGAGACCCAGTACTTC.

V gene TRBV18 combines with J gene TRBJ1-1; D is ambiguous. In germline, CDR1 is KGHSH, CDR2 LQKENI. The CDR3 contains 15 residues. The germline V and J ends were trimmed by 6 bases and 2 bases, with 16 bases remaining between them. CDR3 in DNA: TGTGCCAGCTCCCACGGACGGGAATTCAACACTGAAGCTTTCTTT. Amino acid sequence: CASSHGREFNTEAFF.

This chain connects TRBV5-1 to TRBJ1-1; D might be TRBD1 (6 bases). CDR3 length: 15 amino acids. Germline V CDR1 and CDR2: SGHRS, YFSETQ. With 2 bases removed from V and 1 base from J, the gap between germline ends came to 12 bases. The CDR3 DNA follows: TGCGCCAGCAGCTTAGGGGACACCTCGAACACTGAAGCTTTCTTT. Its translation: CASSLGDTSNTEAFF.

This clone was picked up a small number of times. The chain joins TRBV4-1 to TRBJ1-4; D unclear. Germline V gene sequence: CDR1 MGHRA, CDR2 YSYEKL. The V end lost 3 bases, the J end lost 6 bases, and 23 bases lay between the germline ends. This CDR3 region has 18 residues. The CDR3 spells CASSQRGLLRVEDEKLFF. As DNA, the CDR3 is TGCGCCAGCAGCCAGAGAGGGCTCCTTCGGGTGGAGGATGAAAAACTGTTTTTT.

The rearrangement joins TRBV11-1 to TRBJ2-7; 8 bases line up with TRBD1. V trimming: 3 bases; J trimming: 4 bases; junction bases outside the gene matches: 8. Germline assignment: CDR1 SGHAT and CDR2 FQDESV (reference sequence). CDR3 size: 15 residues. The CDR3 loop is CASSLGRTGRYEQYF. The CDR3 DNA sequence: TGTGCCAGCAGCTTGGGCAGGACAGGGCGGTACGAGCAGTACTTC.

V is TRBV11-2 and J is TRBJ1-1, with 7 bases fitting TRBD1. Germline values: CDR1 SGHAT, CDR2 FQNNGV. The junction had 3 bases not matched to a gene; V was cut back by 2 bases and J by 0 bases. The CDR3 runs to 15 residues. CDR3 protein: CASSLSGQMNTEAFF. The CDR3 nucleotides are TGTGCCAGCAGCTTATCGGGACAGATGAACACTGAAGCTTTCTTT.

The rearrangement links TRBV25-1 to TRBJ1-3; no clear D gene. Between the trimmed V and J ends, which lost 6 bases and 6 bases, there was a span of 12 bases. This CDR3 contains 13 residues. Germline V gene sequence: CDR1 MGHDK, CDR2 SYGVNS. The CDR3: CASRSPYLNTIYF. The CDR3 DNA reads TGTGCCAGCAGAAGCCCTTACCTAAACACCATATATTTT.

The genes are TRBV5-6 and TRBJ1-2, with 9 bases matching TRBD1. After removal of 0 bases from V and 8 bases from J, the junction contained 2 bases not matched to a gene. This CDR3 has 13 residues. The germline CDR1 and CDR2 sequences are SGHDT and YYEEEE. In DNA, the CDR3 is TGTGCCAGCAGCTTGGGGACAGGGGCCGGCTACACCTTC. Its protein is CASSLGTGAGYTF.